The 15 T cell receptor beta chains below were found in one sample sequenced in a study of blood T cell repertoires in COVID-19. Assay: immunoSEQ multiplex PCR; the TCRdb copy retains only in-frame clones and omits some. Of about 270,000 clones in the sample, roughly 86% are singletons; the top ten hold approximately 8.2%. Sequencing used peripheral blood. Receptors were obtained from a man aged 40-50 years with active or convalescent COVID-19.

The chain uses TRBV19 and TRBJ2-1; perhaps TRBD2 as D (6 bases). Germline CDR1 and CDR2: LNHDA and SQIVND (reference sequence). The length of the CDR3 is 15 residues. The V end was cut by 5 bases, the J end by 5 bases, with 16 bases between. The CDR3 DNA follows: TGTGCCAGTAGTTTTTTCGGGGGAGGAGACAATGAGCAGTTCTTC. Translating it yields CASSFFGGGDNEQFF.

V gene TRBV19 combines with J gene TRBJ2-3, with 8 nucleotides matching TRBD2. V lost 4 bases to trimming and J lost 2 bases; unmatched junction nucleotides: 2. The germline V gene encodes CDR1 LNHDA and CDR2 SQIVND (reference sequence). The CDR3 runs to 14 residues. The CDR3 nucleotides are TGTGCCAGTAGTAGCGGGGGGTTCACAGATACGCAGTATTTT. Its translation: CASSSGGFTDTQYF.

The chain uses TRBV18 and TRBJ2-1; 7 bases align to TRBD2. J lost 7 bases, V lost 4 bases, and 13 bases had no gene match. Germline-derived CDR1 and CDR2 are KGHSH and LQKENI. This CDR3 region has 16 residues. This CDR3 reads CASSLSRLAGTNEQFF. The CDR3 bases are TGTGCCAGCTCACTGAGTCGACTAGCAGGTACAAATGAGCAGTTCTTC.

The chain links TRBV27 to TRBJ1-2; D perhaps matches TRBD1 (5 bases). Germline V gene sequence: CDR1 MNHEY, CDR2 SMNVEV (reference sequence). This CDR3 contains 14 residues. V lost 0 bases, J lost 8 bases, and 13 bases lay in between. The DNA for the CDR3 is TGTGCCAGCAGTTTATCGGCTCAGGGAAAAGGCTACACCTTC. It codes for CASSLSAQGKGYTF.

The CDR3 coding sequence is TGTGCCAGCAGCAAAGCGTTGGCTTCACCCCCCCCTTTTGAAGCTTTCTTT. Protein product: CASSKALASPPPFEAFF. The rearrangement joins TRBV21-1 to TRBJ1-1; the table's D gene call, TRBD1, was not cross checked with the DNA. TRBV21-1 is listed as a pseudogene. The CDR3 runs 17 residues.

This chain connects TRBV5-4 to TRBJ2-7, with a weak D call TRBD1 (6 bases). Germline V gene data show CDR1 as SGHNT and CDR2 as YYREEE (reference sequence). Deletions cut 4 bases from V and 6 bases from J, with 8 bases between. The CDR3 is 11 amino acids. CDR3 in DNA: TGTGCCAGCAGCCAGGGGTTCGAGCAGTACTTC. The encoded protein is CASSQGFEQYF.

The rearrangement joins TRBV5-5 to TRBJ1-1; 7 bases agree with TRBD1. Unmatched junction bases numbered 5, after V lost 7 bases and J lost 2 bases. This CDR3 has 13 amino acids. Germline CDR1 reads SGHKS; CDR2 reads YYEKEE (reference sequence). The CDR3, as DNA: TGTGCCAGCGGGGGACAGCCAAACACTGAAGCTTTCTTT. Protein sequence: CASGGQPNTEAFF.

The genes are TRBV6-5 and TRBJ1-2, with D tentatively TRBD1 (5 bases). The V end lost 4 bases, the J end lost 8 bases, and 8 bases lay between the germline ends. CDR1 is MNHEY and CDR2 is SVGAGI in the germline V gene. This CDR3 has 11 amino acids. CDR3 region: CASSSGWGYTF. DNA for the CDR3: TGTGCCAGCAGTTCAGGGTGGGGCTACACCTTC.

Details on this clone: At the DNA level, this CDR3 is encoded by other sequences in the same sample as well. The chain uses TRBV6-5 and TRBJ2-2; TRBD2 might be the D (7 bases). Germline CDR1 and CDR2: MNHEY and SVGAGI. This CDR3 comprises 14 residues. The ends were cut back, 6 bases at V and 0 bases at J, with 8 bases in the middle. Here the CDR3 reads CASRGGPNTGELFF. The CDR3 coding sequence is TGTGCCAGCAGGGGGGGGCCGAACACCGGGGAGCTGTTTTTT.

V is TRBV30 and J is TRBJ1-5, with 7 bases fitting TRBD1. Per the germline V gene, CDR1 is GTSNPN and CDR2 is SVGIG (reference sequence). This CDR3 contains 14 residues. V was pared by 0 bases and J by 7 bases, with 6 bases of the junction left unmatched. The chain's CDR3 is CAWSVRGGRQPQHF. The CDR3, as DNA: TGTGCCTGGAGTGTTCGAGGGGGCAGGCAGCCCCAGCATTTT. Based on the CDR3 plus reference TRBV30 and TRBJ1-5, the full variable domain is SQTIHQWPATLVQPVGSPLSLECTVEGTSNPNLYWYRQAAGRGLQLLFYSVGIGQISSEVPQNLSASRPQDRQFILSSKKLLLSDSGFYLCAWSVRGGRQPQHFGDGTRLSIL.

The chain joins TRBV4-1 to TRBJ1-1; possible D gene TRBD1, 5 bases. V lost 4 bases to trimming and J lost 6 bases, with 12 bases between them. The CDR3 spans 13 residues. CDR1 and CDR2 (germline): MGHRA, YSYEKL. For the CDR3, the DNA is TGCGCCAGCAGCCTAAACAGGTTCGCTGAAGCTTTCTTT. It yields the protein CASSLNRFAEAFF.

The chain joins TRBV3-1 (or the pseudogene TRBV3-2) to TRBJ1-1, with 8 bases fitting TRBD1. J gave up 4 bases and V 4 bases, and 2 bases lay outside the gene matches. CDR1 is LGHDT and CDR2 is YNNKEL in the germline V gene (reference sequence). The CDR3 sequence is 13 residues long. The CDR3 DNA is TGTGCCAGCAGCCGACAGGGGAGCACTGAAGCTTTCTTT. Translation gives CASSRQGSTEAFF.

This chain joins TRBV18 and TRBJ1-5; D not certain. The germline V and J ends were trimmed by 3 bases and 2 bases, with 8 bases remaining between them. Germline assignment: CDR1 KGHSH and CDR2 LQKENI. This CDR3 contains 14 residues. The CDR3: CASSPGGGNQPQHF. CDR3 sequence (DNA): TGTGCCAGCTCACCGGGAGGCGGCAATCAGCCCCAGCATTTT.

The chain uses TRBV5-1 and TRBJ1-4; D is perhaps TRBD1 (6 bases). Germline values: CDR1 SGHRS, CDR2 YFSETQ. Deletions cut 4 bases from V and 7 bases from J, with 17 bases between. The CDR3 runs 15 residues. In nucleotides, the CDR3 is TGCGCCAGCAGCCGGACCAGGGGTTGGGGTGAAAAACTGTTTTTT. Translation gives CASSRTRGWGEKLFF.

This clone was detected once. V and J are TRBV6-5 and TRBJ2-2; TRBD2 is a possible D gene (6 bases). The CDR3 is made up of 15 amino acids. The V gene's germline CDR1 is MNHEY and CDR2 SVGAGI. Trimming pared 6 bases from V and 0 bases from J, leaving 11 bases between. This CDR3 reads CASSRDSTNTGELFF. In DNA form, the CDR3 reads TGTGCCAGCAGCCGGGACTCAACGAACACCGGGGAGCTGTTTTTT.